These 28 T cell receptor beta chains share one sample of origin, sequenced in a study of OX40 agonist ivuxolimab in advanced cancers. Profiled with immunoSEQ multiplex PCR; TCRdb holds only in-frame clones, not every one. This sample has approximately 52,000 clones, with approximately 79% found just once. The sample consisted of CD4+ or CD8+ T cells sorted from blood, taken in a trial of the OX40 agonist ivuxolimab. The source is an adult with an advanced solid tumor such as melanoma, head and neck, liver or kidney cancer.

The V call is TRBV7-3, the J call TRBJ2-7; D gene ambiguous. V was cut by 1 base and J by 3 bases, with 7 bases left in between. Germline CDR1 SGHTA, CDR2 FQGTGA. This CDR3 contains 13 residues. CDR3 residues: CASSLRNDYEQYF. In nucleotides, the CDR3 is TGTGCCAGCAGCTTAAGGAACGACTACGAGCAGTACTTC.

In its sample, this clone was seen once. This chain joins TRBV29-1 and TRBJ2-7; D may correspond to TRBD1 or TRBD2 (5 bases each). Germline lookup yields CDR1 SQVTM and CDR2 ANQGSEA. There are 10 residues in the CDR3. Trimming stripped 3 bases from V and 5 bases from J, with 5 bases between. In DNA form, the CDR3 reads TGCAGCGTTGAGGGGGACGAGCAGTACTTC. It yields the protein CSVEGDEQYF.

The chain has TRBV2 and TRBJ1-1; the match to TRBD1 covers 9 bases. This CDR3 region has 15 residues. J was trimmed by 1 base and V by 6 bases; bases with no gene match: 6. Germline CDR1 and CDR2: SNHLY and FYNNEI. The CDR3 DNA is TGTGCCAGCAGAGGACAGGGGAGGGAGAACACTGAAGCTTTCTTT. It is translated as CASRGQGRENTEAFF.

The J gene is TRBJ1-2, the V gene TRBV7-6; TRBD1 is a possible D gene (6 bases). The ends were cut back, 5 bases at V and 7 bases at J, with 20 bases in the middle. Germline V gene sequence: CDR1 SGHVS, CDR2 FNYEAQ. CDR3 length: 15 residues. CDR3 in amino acids: CASSISRGGAGGYTF. CDR3 nucleotides: TGTGCCAGCAGCATTTCGCGGGGGGGCGCGGGTGGCTACACCTTC.

The genes are TRBV9 and TRBJ1-3; D may be TRBD1 (5 bases). In germline, CDR1 is SGDLS, CDR2 YYNGEE. The ends were cut back, 0 bases at V and 9 bases at J, with 13 bases in the middle. CDR3 size: 14 residues. The CDR3 nucleotides read TGTGCCAGCAGCGTAGATGCCAGGGTAGGCACCATATATTTT. The encoded protein is CASSVDARVGTIYF. The full variable domain, with the rest looked up from reference TRBV9 and TRBJ1-3, is DSGVTQTPKHLITATGQRVTLRCSPRSGDLSVYWYQQSLDQGLQFLIQYYNGEERAKGNILERFSAQQFPDLHSELNLSSLELGDSALYFCASSVDARVGTIYFGEGSWLTVV.

The CDR3 spells CASRGLAGATNNEQFF. CDR3 sequence (DNA): TGTGCCAGCAGGGGACTAGCGGGGGCCACCAACAATGAGCAGTTCTTC. The genes are TRBV4-2 and TRBJ2-1; 14 nucleotides line up with TRBD2. The germline CDR1 and CDR2 sequences are LGHNA and YNFKEQ. The CDR3 runs 16 residues. J gave up 5 bases and V 6 bases, and 6 bases lay outside the gene matches.

The CDR3 here is CASSLGLRDTQYF. In DNA form, the CDR3 reads TGCGCCAGCAGCTTGGGACTCCGCGATACGCAGTATTTT. The chain recombines TRBV5-1 with TRBJ2-3, with D hard to call. V lost 0 bases to trimming and J lost 6 bases, with 8 bases between them. Germline V gene lookup returns CDR1 SGHRS and CDR2 YFSETQ. The CDR3 totals 13 residues.

J is TRBJ2-3 and V is TRBV25-1; 7 bases agree with TRBD2. The junction had 3 bases not matched to a gene; V was cut back by 2 bases and J by 1 base. The germline gives CDR1 MGHDK, CDR2 SYGVNS. CDR3 length: 15 residues. The CDR3 sequence: CASSEQSGGTDTQYF. In DNA form, the CDR3 reads TGTGCCAGCAGTGAACAAAGCGGGGGCACAGATACGCAGTATTTT.

V gene TRBV6-4 combines with J gene TRBJ2-2; 12 bases are shared with TRBD2. The CDR3 is 15 amino acids. Germline V gene sequence: CDR1 MRHNA, CDR2 SNTAGT. The V segment lost 6 bases and the J segment 5 bases; nucleotides outside the gene matches: 4. This CDR3 reads CASRVTSGRTGELFF. In DNA form, the CDR3 reads TGTGCCAGCAGAGTAACTAGCGGGAGGACCGGGGAGCTGTTTTTT.

Written as DNA, the CDR3 is TGTGCCAGCTCACCTTCACTGGGCAGCACAAACTATGGCTACACCTTC. Amino acid sequence: CASSPSLGSTNYGYTF. The chain joins TRBV18 to TRBJ1-2; D is uncertain. Trimming shortened V by 3 bases and J by 2 bases, and 16 bases separated the two germline ends. The CDR3 contains 16 residues. Germline assignment: CDR1 KGHSH and CDR2 LQKENI.

This sequence joins TRBV4-2 and TRBJ2-2, with TRBD1 as a possible D gene (5 bases). The length of the CDR3 is 16 residues. Trimming stripped 5 bases from V and 2 bases from J, with 15 bases between. In germline, CDR1 is LGHNA, CDR2 YNFKEQ. The CDR3 is CASSLGQDQNTGELFF. Here the CDR3 DNA reads TGTGCCAGCAGCTTGGGGCAGGACCAAAACACCGGGGAGCTGTTTTTT.

V is TRBV6-5 and J is TRBJ2-3; possibly TRBD2 for D (6 bases). The CDR3 runs 14 residues. Trimming removed 5 bases from V and 6 bases from J, with 15 bases in between. Germline CDR1 and CDR2: MNHEY and SVGAGI. The CDR3 DNA is TGTGCCAGCAGTCTAGCGTACCCGAGGGATACGCAGTATTTT. This sequence encodes CASSLAYPRDTQYF.

CDR3 nucleotide sequence: TGTGCCAGCAGTTTAACCCTTAACAATCAGCCCCAGCATTTT. Its translation: CASSLTLNNQPQHF. The genes are TRBV28 and TRBJ1-5; no definite D call. The V and J ends lost 2 bases and 3 bases respectively, with 8 bases between them. Germline values: CDR1 MDHEN, CDR2 SYDVKM. The length of the CDR3 is 14 residues.

The chain is built from TRBV21-1 and TRBJ2-1; whether TRBD1, the table's D call, matches the DNA was not checked. TRBV21-1 is a pseudogene locus. The CDR3 has 16 residues. As DNA, the CDR3 is TGTGCCAGCAGTATCGACACAGGGAGCTCCTACAATGAGCAGTTCTTC. Its protein is CASSIDTGSSYNEQFF.

The gene calls are TRBV5-4 and TRBJ2-7; D may be TRBD1 (6 bases). Trimming took off 5 bases at V and 2 bases at J, with 17 bases between the two ends. The CDR3 contains 15 residues. Germline CDR1 SGHNT, CDR2 YYREEE (reference sequence). This chain's CDR3 is CASRYAGTPTYEQYF. In DNA, the CDR3 is TGTGCCAGCAGATACGCCGGGACACCTACCTACGAGCAGTACTTC.

The V gene is TRBV18, the J gene TRBJ2-7, with 9 bases aligning to TRBD1. Germline V gene sequence: CDR1 KGHSH, CDR2 LQKENI. With V trimmed by 2 bases and J by 4 bases, 6 bases remained unmatched. The CDR3 loop spans 15 amino acids. The CDR3 is CASSPVGQGTYEQYF. DNA of the CDR3: TGTGCCAGCTCACCAGTTGGACAGGGGACGTACGAGCAGTACTTC.

CDR3 region: CASSPAVRDTQYF. CDR3 DNA: TGTGCCAGCAGCCCGGCCGTGCGGGATACGCAGTATTTT. The rearrangement links TRBV11-2 to TRBJ2-3; D gene uncertain. This CDR3 has 13 amino acids. Germline V gives CDR1 SGHAT, CDR2 FQNNGV. V was trimmed by 5 bases and J by 6 bases, leaving 12 bases between them.

V usage is TRBV2 and J usage is TRBJ1-4; 7 nucleotides align to TRBD1. The CDR3 spans 14 residues. The germline V gene encodes CDR1 SNHLY and CDR2 FYNNEI. Losses at the gene ends were 3 bases for V and 8 bases for J; bases not matched to a gene: 6. The CDR3 bases are TGTGCCAGCAGTGACAGGGGGTTTAGGGAAAAACTGTTTTTT. This sequence encodes CASSDRGFREKLFF.

The sample holds a few counts of this clone. The rearrangement links TRBV7-3 to TRBJ2-2; TRBD2 aligns across 11 bases. The CDR3 consists of 20 residues. Per the germline V gene, CDR1 is SGHTA and CDR2 is FQGTGA. V lost 4 bases and J lost 5; bases outside the gene matches: 18. In DNA, the CDR3 is TGTGCCAGCAGCTACTCTACCGGGACCACCCCTAGCGGGAGGACCGGGGAGCTGTTTTTT. Protein: CASSYSTGTTPSGRTGELFF.

The rearrangement links TRBV27 to TRBJ2-1; 9 bases fit TRBD1. The germline V gene has CDR1 MNHEY and CDR2 SMNVEV (reference sequence). CDR3 size: 15 residues. The ends lost 5 bases at V and 3 bases at J; junction bases unmatched: 5. CDR3 DNA: TGTGCCAGCAGTCCGGGACAGGGCTACTACAATGAGCAGTTCTTC. As protein: CASSPGQGYYNEQFF.

The chain links TRBV10-3 to TRBJ1-3; tentatively, D is TRBD1 (6 bases). Germline V gene sequence: CDR1 ENHRY, CDR2 SYGVKD. The V end was cut by 8 bases, the J end by 0 bases, with 14 bases between. The CDR3 runs to 15 residues. The CDR3 DNA reads as TGTGCCATCTCCTCGGACAGTCCCTCTGGAAACACCATATATTTT. Translating it yields CAISSDSPSGNTIYF.

The chain uses TRBV5-1 and TRBJ2-7; D is undetermined. The CDR3 has 14 residues. The germline V gene has CDR1 SGHRS and CDR2 YFSETQ. The V and J ends lost 0 bases and 6 bases respectively, with 13 bases between them. The CDR3: CASSLEGGPGEQYF. As DNA, the CDR3 is TGCGCCAGCAGCTTGGAGGGCGGACCCGGCGAGCAGTACTTC.

V and J are TRBV4-3 and TRBJ1-3; D possibly corresponds to TRBD1 (5 bases). The CDR3 loop spans 16 amino acids. Germline lookup yields CDR1 LGHNA and CDR2 YSLEER. V lost 3 bases to trimming and J lost 0 bases, with 12 bases between them. CDR3 protein: CASSHVLGGSGNTIYF. In DNA form, the CDR3 reads TGCGCCAGCAGCCATGTACTTGGGGGCTCTGGAAACACCATATATTTT.

This clone was counted a single time. Other DNA sequences of this sample code for an identical CDR3. The chain links TRBV4-2 to TRBJ1-3, with TRBD1 matching 9 bases. The CDR3 sequence is 18 residues long. The germline gives CDR1 LGHNA, CDR2 YNFKEQ. J gave up 4 bases and V 0 bases, and 10 bases lay outside the gene matches. The CDR3 is CASSQDIPTGGRGNTIYF. In nucleotides, the CDR3 is TGTGCCAGCAGCCAAGATATCCCGACAGGGGGAAGGGGAAACACCATATATTTT.

The gene calls are TRBV10-3 and TRBJ1-5; D gene uncertain. V dropped 5 bases and J dropped 1 base, with 21 bases sitting between them. In germline, CDR1 is ENHRY, CDR2 SYGVKD. CDR3 length: 18 residues. CDR3: CAISPGKGTGVSNQPQHF. The CDR3 DNA reads TGTGCCATCAGTCCCGGTAAGGGTACGGGCGTCAGCAATCAGCCCCAGCATTTT.

This sequence joins TRBV9 and TRBJ2-6; a possible D gene is TRBD1 (6 bases). Between the trimmed V and J ends, which lost 0 bases and 4 bases, there was a span of 26 bases. The CDR3 contains 21 residues. Germline V lookup: CDR1 SGDLS, CDR2 YYNGEE. The CDR3 reads CASSVVDQGRISSSGANVLTF. CDR3 DNA sequence: TGTGCCAGCAGCGTAGTGGACCAGGGGAGAATTAGCAGCTCGGGGGCCAACGTCCTGACTTTC.

The gene calls are TRBV9 and TRBJ1-1; D is unresolved. The CDR3 spans 13 residues. Trimming took off 0 bases at V and 4 bases at J, with 7 bases between the two ends. In germline, CDR1 is SGDLS, CDR2 YYNGEE. CDR3 DNA: TGTGCCAGCAGCGTAGTCGAGGGCACTGAAGCTTTCTTT. Translation: CASSVVEGTEAFF.

The rearrangement links TRBV30 to TRBJ2-7; 10 bases fit TRBD1. In germline, CDR1 is GTSNPN, CDR2 SVGIG (reference sequence). The CDR3 extends over 19 amino acids. The ends lost 5 bases at V and 0 bases at J; junction bases unmatched: 19. The CDR3 is CAWSPRVGQGKGSSYEQYF. DNA of the CDR3: TGTGCCTGGTCCCCTAGGGTGGGACAGGGGAAGGGTTCCTCCTACGAGCAGTACTTC. Variable domain in full (rest from reference TRBV30 and TRBJ2-7): SQTIHQWPATLVQPVGSPLSLECTVEGTSNPNLYWYRQAAGRGLQLLFYSVGIGQISSEVPQNLSASRPQDRQFILSSKKLLLSDSGFYLCAWSPRVGQGKGSSYEQYFGPGTRLTVT.